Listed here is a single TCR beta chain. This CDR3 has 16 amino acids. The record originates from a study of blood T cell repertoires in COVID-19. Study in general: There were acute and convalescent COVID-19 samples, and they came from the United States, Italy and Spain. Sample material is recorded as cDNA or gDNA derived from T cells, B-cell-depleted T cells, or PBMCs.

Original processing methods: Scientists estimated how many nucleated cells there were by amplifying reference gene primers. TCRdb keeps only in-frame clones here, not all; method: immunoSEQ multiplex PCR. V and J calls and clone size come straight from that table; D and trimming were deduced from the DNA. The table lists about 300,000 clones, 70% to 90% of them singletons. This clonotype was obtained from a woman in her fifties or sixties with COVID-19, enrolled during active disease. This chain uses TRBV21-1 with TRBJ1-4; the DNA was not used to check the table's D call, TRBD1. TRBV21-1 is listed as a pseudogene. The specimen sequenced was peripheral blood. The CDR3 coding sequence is TGTGCCAGCAGCAAAGGTTTAGGACAGGGTTCTGAAAAACTGTTTTTT. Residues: CASSKGLGQGSEKLFF.